This T cell receptor (beta chain) was sequenced during a study of PD-L1 blockade in urothelial cancer. About the study: Intravenous atezolizumab, 1,200 mg every 3 weeks, was begun by patients in about 2014. Bladder-origin urothelial cancer in males described twenty-five of the 29 patients.

The assay was immunoSEQ multiplex PCR, and TCRdb's table has in-frame clones only and misses some. The sample holds around 80,000 clones, about 90% seen once. Trimming left V 0 bases short and J 2 bases short, with 14 bases between. This CDR3 spans 16 amino acids. Germline V lookup: CDR1 SGDLS, CDR2 YYNGEE. Sequenced here: PBMCs, sampled around atezolizumab (anti-PD-L1) treatment. This chain connects TRBV9 to TRBJ1-2; D gene uncertain. The origin of this receptor is a woman between 65 and 79 years old with urothelial cancer. CDR3 DNA: TGTGCCAGCAGCGTAGCTAACGATACTTTAAACTATGGCTACACCTTC. It specifies CASSVANDTLNYGYTF.